Shown below are 8 T cell receptor beta chains from a single sample sequenced in a study of blood T cell repertoires in COVID-19. TCRdb's copy holds only in-frame clones and misses some; the assay was immunoSEQ multiplex PCR. The table has about 29,000 clones, 80% to 90% seen once. What was sequenced was peripheral blood. Source of these receptors: a woman older than 75 with COVID-19, enrolled during active disease.

J is TRBJ2-4 and V is TRBV12-3 or TRBV12-4; TRBD2 might be the D (5 bases). Trimming took off 1 base at V and 9 bases at J, with 10 bases between the two ends. The CDR3 is 13 residues long. This CDR3 reads CASSLVQAGIQYF. CDR3 bases: TGTGCCAGCAGTTTAGTTCAGGCGGGCATTCAGTACTTC.

This clone was seen just once. The rearrangement uses TRBV7-2 and TRBJ2-5, with TRBD2 matching over 12 bases. Per the germline V gene, CDR1 is SGHTA and CDR2 is FQGNSA. Trimming at V came to 6 bases and at J to 6 bases, leaving 8 bases not matched to a gene. The CDR3 spans 15 residues. The CDR3 reads CASSPSSGGGKTQYF. The CDR3 DNA is TGTGCCAGCAGTCCCTCTAGCGGGGGGGGAAAGACCCAGTACTTC.

The genes are TRBV5-1 and TRBJ2-2; possible D gene TRBD1, 5 bases. CDR3 length equals 16 residues. Looked up from germline, CDR1 is SGHRS and CDR2 is YFSETQ. Deletions cut 0 bases from V and 3 bases from J, with 12 bases between. The CDR3 here is CASSLAGFRYTGELFF. CDR3 coding DNA: TGCGCCAGCAGCTTGGCAGGGTTCAGGTACACCGGGGAGCTGTTTTTT.

The V gene is TRBV3-1 (or the pseudogene TRBV3-2), the J gene TRBJ1-1; TRBD1 matches at 7 bases. This CDR3 is built from 15 residues. Germline CDR1 and CDR2: LGHDT and YNNKEL (reference sequence). J was trimmed by 2 bases and V by 2 bases; bases with no gene match: 5. For the CDR3, the DNA is TGTGCCAGCAGCCAAAGGACAGGCTTTAACACTGAAGCTTTCTTT. This encodes CASSQRTGFNTEAFF.

This clone was seen a single time. The chain carries TRBV7-9 and TRBJ2-2, with D perhaps TRBD2 (6 bases). The germline V gene has CDR1 SEHNR and CDR2 FQNEAQ (reference sequence). The CDR3 loop spans 14 amino acids. The V end was cut by 5 bases, the J end by 5 bases, with 12 bases between. The DNA of the CDR3 is TGTGCCAGCAGCCTCACGGGGGTGACCGGGGAGCTGTTTTTT. Its protein is CASSLTGVTGELFF.

The chain carries TRBV29-1 and TRBJ2-6; the D is unclear. The CDR3 loop spans 13 amino acids. Germline lookup yields CDR1 SQVTM and CDR2 ANQGSEA. V lost 1 base and J lost 4, with 5 bases in between. The CDR3 nucleotides are TGCAGCGTTGAAGTATCGGGGGCCAACGTCCTGACTTTC. This gives the protein CSVEVSGANVLTF.

The CDR3 reads CASGLASEAFF. CDR3 bases: TGTGCCAGCGGGTTAGCATCTGAAGCTTTCTTT. The V gene is TRBV28, the J gene TRBJ1-1; no definite D call. V gave up 8 bases and J gave up 6 bases, with 10 bases separating them. Germline CDR1 MDHEN, CDR2 SYDVKM. The CDR3 has 11 residues.

V gene TRBV6-5 combines with J gene TRBJ1-3; D uncertain. V gave up 0 bases and J gave up 1 base, with 10 bases separating them. There are 16 residues in the CDR3. The germline gives CDR1 MNHEY, CDR2 SVGAGI. The CDR3: CASSYSIMESGNTIYF. CDR3 coding DNA: TGTGCCAGCAGTTACTCGATAATGGAGTCTGGAAACACCATATATTTT.